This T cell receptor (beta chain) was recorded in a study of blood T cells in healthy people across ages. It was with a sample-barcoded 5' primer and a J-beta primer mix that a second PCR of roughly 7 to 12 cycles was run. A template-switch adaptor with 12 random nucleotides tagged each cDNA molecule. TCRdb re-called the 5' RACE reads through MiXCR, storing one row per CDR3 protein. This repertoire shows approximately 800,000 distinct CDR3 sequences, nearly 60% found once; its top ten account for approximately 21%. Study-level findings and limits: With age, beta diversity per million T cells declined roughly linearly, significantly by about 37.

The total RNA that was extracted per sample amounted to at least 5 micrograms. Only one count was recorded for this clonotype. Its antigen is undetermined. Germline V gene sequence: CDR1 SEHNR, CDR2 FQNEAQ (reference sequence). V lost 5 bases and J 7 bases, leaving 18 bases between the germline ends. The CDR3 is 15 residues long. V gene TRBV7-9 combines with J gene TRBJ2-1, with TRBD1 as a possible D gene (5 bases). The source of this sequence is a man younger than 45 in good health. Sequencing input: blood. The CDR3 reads CASSPKAGFPNEQFF. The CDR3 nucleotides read TGTGCCAGCAGCCCCAAAGCAGGGTTCCCTAATGAGCAGTTCTTC.